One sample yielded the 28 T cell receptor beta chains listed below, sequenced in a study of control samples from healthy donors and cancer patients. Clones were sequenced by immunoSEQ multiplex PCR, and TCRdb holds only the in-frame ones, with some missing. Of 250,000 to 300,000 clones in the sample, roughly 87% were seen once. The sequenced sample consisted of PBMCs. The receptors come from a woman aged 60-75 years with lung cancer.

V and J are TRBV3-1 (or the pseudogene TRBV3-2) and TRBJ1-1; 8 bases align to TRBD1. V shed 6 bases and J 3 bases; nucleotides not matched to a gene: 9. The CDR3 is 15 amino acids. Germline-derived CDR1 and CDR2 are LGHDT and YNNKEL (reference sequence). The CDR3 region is CASSPRQGLDTEAFF. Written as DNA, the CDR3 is TGTGCCAGCAGTCCTAGACAGGGGCTGGACACTGAAGCTTTCTTT.

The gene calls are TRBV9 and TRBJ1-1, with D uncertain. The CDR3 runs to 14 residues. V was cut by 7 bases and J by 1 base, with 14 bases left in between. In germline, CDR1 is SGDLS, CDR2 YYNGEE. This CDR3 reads CASGSGGTNTEAFF. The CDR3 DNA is TGTGCCAGCGGGAGCGGCGGAACGAACACTGAAGCTTTCTTT.

The CDR3 bases are TGTGCCAGCAGCTATAGCATCCATGAGCAGTTCTTC. Translation: CASSYSIHEQFF. The J gene is TRBJ2-1, the V gene TRBV6-4, with D uncertain. V gave up 6 bases and J gave up 8 bases, with 11 bases separating them. The CDR3 extends over 12 amino acids. The germline gives CDR1 MRHNA, CDR2 SNTAGT.

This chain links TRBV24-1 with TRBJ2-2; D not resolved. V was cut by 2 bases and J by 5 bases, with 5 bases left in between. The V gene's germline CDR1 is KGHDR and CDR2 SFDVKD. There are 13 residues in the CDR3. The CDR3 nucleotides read TGTGCCACCAGTGATTACGAGACCGGGGAGCTGTTTTTT. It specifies CATSDYETGELFF.

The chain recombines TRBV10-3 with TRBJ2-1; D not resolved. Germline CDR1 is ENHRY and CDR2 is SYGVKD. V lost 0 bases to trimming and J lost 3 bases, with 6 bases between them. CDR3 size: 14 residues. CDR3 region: CAISESYSYNEQFF. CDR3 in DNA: TGTGCCATCAGTGAGTCTTACAGCTACAATGAGCAGTTCTTC.

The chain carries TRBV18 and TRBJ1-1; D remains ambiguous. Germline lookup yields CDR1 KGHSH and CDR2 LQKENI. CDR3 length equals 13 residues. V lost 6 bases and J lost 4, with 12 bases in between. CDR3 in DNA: TGTGCCAGCTCGGCGAGGGCGGGCACTGAAGCTTTCTTT. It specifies CASSARAGTEAFF.

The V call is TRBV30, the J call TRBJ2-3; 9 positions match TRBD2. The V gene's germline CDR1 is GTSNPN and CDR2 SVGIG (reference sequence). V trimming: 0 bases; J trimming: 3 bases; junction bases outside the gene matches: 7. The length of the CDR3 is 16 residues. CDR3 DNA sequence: TGTGCCTGGAGTGTATTCGTTAGCGGGAGAACAGATACGCAGTATTTT. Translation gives CAWSVFVSGRTDTQYF.

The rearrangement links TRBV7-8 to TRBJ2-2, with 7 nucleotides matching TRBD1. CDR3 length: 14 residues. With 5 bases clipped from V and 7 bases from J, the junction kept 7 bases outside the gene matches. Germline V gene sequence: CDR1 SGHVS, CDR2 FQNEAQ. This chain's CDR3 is CASSRDRAGGELFF. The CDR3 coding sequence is TGTGCCAGCAGCCGAGACAGGGCCGGCGGGGAGCTGTTTTTT.

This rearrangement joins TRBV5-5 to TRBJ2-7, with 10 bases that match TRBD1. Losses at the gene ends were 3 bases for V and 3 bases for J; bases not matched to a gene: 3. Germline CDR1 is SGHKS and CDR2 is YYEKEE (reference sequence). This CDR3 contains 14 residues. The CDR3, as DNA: TGTGCCAGCAGCTGGGGACAGGGGATCTACGAGCAGTACTTC. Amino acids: CASSWGQGIYEQYF. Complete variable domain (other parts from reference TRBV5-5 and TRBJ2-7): DAGVTQSPTHLIKTRGQQVTLRCSPISGHKSVSWYQQVLGQGPQFIFQYYEKEERGRGNFPDRFSARQFPNYSSELNVNALLLGDSALYLCASSWGQGIYEQYFGPGTRLTVT.

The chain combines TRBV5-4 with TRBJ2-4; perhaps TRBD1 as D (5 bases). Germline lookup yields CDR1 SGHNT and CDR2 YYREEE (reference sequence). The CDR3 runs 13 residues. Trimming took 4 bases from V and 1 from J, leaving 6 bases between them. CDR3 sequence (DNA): TGTGCCAGCAGCCCAGGGGCCAAAAACATTCAGTACTTC. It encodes CASSPGAKNIQYF.

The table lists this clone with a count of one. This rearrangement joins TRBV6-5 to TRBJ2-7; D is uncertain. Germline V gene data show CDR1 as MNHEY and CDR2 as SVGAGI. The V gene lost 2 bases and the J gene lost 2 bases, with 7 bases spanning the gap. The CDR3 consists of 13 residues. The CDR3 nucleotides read TGTGCCAGCAGTTACAGGGTCACCTACGAGCAGTACTTC. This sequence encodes CASSYRVTYEQYF.

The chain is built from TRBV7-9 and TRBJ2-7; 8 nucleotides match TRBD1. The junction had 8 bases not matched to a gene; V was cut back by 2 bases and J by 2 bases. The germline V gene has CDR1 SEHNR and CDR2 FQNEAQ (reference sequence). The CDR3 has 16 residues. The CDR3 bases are TGTGCCAGCAGCTTACTTTTGGGACAGGTGGCCTACGAGCAGTACTTC. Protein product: CASSLLLGQVAYEQYF.

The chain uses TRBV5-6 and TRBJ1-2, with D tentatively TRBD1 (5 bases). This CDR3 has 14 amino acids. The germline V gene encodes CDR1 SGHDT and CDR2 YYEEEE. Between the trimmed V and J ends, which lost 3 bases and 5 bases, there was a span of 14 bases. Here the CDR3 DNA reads TGTGCCAGCAGCTCCGACAGTTCTCTGTATGGCTACACCTTC. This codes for CASSSDSSLYGYTF. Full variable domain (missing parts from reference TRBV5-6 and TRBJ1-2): DAGVTQSPTHLIKTRGQQVTLRCSPKSGHDTVSWYQQALGQGPQFIFQYYEEEERQRGNFPDRFSGHQFPNYSSELNVNALLLGDSALYLCASSSDSSLYGYTFGSGTRLTVV.

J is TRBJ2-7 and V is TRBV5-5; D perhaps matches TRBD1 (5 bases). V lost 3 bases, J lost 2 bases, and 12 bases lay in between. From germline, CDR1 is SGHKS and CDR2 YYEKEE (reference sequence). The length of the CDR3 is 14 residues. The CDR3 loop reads CASSSLRQPYEQYF. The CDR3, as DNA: TGTGCCAGCAGCTCCCTAAGACAGCCCTACGAGCAGTACTTC.

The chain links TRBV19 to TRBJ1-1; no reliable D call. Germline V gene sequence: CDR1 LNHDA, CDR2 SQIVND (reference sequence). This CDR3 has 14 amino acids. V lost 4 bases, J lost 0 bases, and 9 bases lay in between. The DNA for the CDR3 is TGTGCCAGTAGTAAAATGGGGATGAACACTGAAGCTTTCTTT. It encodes CASSKMGMNTEAFF.

The CDR3, as DNA: TGCGCCAGCAGCCAAGAACACGGGAGGGCTCGAGGTGAGCAGTTCTTC. Amino acids: CASSQEHGRARGEQFF. The chain combines TRBV4-1 with TRBJ2-1; the match to TRBD2 covers 8 bases. This CDR3 is built from 16 residues. V lost 0 bases and J lost 9; bases outside the gene matches: 10. Germline CDR1 reads MGHRA; CDR2 reads YSYEKL.

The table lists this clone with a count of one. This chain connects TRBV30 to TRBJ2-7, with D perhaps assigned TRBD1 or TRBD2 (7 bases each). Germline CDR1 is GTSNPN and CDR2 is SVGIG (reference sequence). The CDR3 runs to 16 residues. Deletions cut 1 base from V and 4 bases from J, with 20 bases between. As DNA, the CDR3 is TGTGCCTGGAGTGAGGGTGGTGCAGGGGGAGGGTACGAGCAGTACTTC. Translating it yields CAWSEGGAGGGYEQYF. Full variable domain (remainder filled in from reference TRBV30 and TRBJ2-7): SQTIHQWPATLVQPVGSPLSLECTVEGTSNPNLYWYRQAAGRGLQLLFYSVGIGQISSEVPQNLSASRPQDRQFILSSKKLLLSDSGFYLCAWSEGGAGGGYEQYFGPGTRLTVT.

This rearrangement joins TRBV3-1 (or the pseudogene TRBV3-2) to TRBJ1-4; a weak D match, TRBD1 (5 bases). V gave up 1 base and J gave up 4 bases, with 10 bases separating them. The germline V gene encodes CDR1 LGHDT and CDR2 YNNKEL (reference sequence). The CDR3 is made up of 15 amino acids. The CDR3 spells CASSQGWGGNEKLFF. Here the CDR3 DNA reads TGTGCCAGCAGCCAAGGGTGGGGGGGTAATGAAAAACTGTTTTTT.

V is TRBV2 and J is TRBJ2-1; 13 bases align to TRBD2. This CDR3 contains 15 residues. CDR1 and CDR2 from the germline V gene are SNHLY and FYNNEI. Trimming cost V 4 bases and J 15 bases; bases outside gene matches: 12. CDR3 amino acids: CASSGLVSTSGRLFF. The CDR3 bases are TGTGCCAGCAGTGGGTTAGTGTCGACTAGCGGGAGGTTGTTCTTC.

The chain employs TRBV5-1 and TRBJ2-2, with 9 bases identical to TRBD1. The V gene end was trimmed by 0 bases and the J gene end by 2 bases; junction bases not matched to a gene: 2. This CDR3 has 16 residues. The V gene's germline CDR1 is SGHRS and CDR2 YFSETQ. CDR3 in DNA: TGCGCCAGCAGCTTGGGAACAGGGGGCAACACCGGGGAGCTGTTTTTT. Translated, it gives CASSLGTGGNTGELFF.

The DNA of the CDR3 is TGTGCCAGCAGTTTAGCGTGGAGGGCTTTCTTT. Its protein is CASSLAWRAFF. This chain links TRBV12-3 or TRBV12-4 with TRBJ1-1; D is unclear. CDR3 length: 11 amino acids. The V gene lost 0 bases and the J gene lost 11 bases, with 7 bases spanning the gap.

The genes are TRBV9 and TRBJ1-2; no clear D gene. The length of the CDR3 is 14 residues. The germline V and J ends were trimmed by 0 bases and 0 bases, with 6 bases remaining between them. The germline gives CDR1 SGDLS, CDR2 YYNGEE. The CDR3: CASSVAGANYGYTF. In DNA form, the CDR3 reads TGTGCCAGCAGCGTAGCTGGAGCTAACTATGGCTACACCTTC.

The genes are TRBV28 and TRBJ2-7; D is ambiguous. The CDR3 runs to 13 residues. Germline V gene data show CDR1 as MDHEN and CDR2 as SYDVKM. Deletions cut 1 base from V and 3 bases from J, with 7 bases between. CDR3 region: CASSLSQHYEQYF. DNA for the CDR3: TGTGCCAGCAGTTTATCCCAGCACTACGAGCAGTACTTC.

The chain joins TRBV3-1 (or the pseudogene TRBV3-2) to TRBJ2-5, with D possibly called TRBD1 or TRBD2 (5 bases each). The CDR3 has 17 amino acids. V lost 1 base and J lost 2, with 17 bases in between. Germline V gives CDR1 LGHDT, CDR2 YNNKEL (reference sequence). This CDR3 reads CASSQVWVSGRQETQYF. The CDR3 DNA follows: TGTGCCAGCAGCCAAGTTTGGGTGTCGGGGCGGCAAGAGACCCAGTACTTC.

CDR3 loop: CAISAAGVVPGANVLTF. The CDR3, as DNA: TGTGCCATCAGTGCGGCAGGGGTGGTCCCTGGGGCCAACGTCCTGACTTTC. The chain combines TRBV10-3 with TRBJ2-6, with D perhaps TRBD1 (6 bases). This CDR3 comprises 17 residues. Germline V gives CDR1 ENHRY, CDR2 SYGVKD. The V and J ends lost 4 bases and 2 bases respectively, with 15 bases between them.

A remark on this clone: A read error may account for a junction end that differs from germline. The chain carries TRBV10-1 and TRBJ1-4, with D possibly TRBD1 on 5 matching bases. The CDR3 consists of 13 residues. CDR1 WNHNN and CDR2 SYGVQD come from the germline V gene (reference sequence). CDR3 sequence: CASSRDVTEKLFF. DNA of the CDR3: TGCGCCAGCAGCCGGGACGTAACCGAAAAGCTGTTTTTT.

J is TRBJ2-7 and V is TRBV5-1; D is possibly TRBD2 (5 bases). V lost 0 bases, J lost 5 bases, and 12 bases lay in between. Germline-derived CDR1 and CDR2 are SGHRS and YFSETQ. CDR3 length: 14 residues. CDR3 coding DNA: TGCGCCAGCAGCTTGGGAGGGATGGGAAACGAGCAGTACTTC. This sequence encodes CASSLGGMGNEQYF. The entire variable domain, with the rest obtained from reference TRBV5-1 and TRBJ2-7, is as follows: KAGVTQTPRYLIKTRGQQVTLSCSPISGHRSVSWYQQTPGQGLQFLFEYFSETQRNKGNFPGRFSGRQFSNSRSEMNVSTLELGDSALYLCASSLGGMGNEQYFGPGTRLTVT.

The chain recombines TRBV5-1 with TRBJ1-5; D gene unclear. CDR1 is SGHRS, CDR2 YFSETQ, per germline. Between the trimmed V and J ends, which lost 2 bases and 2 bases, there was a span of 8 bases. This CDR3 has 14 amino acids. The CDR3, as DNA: TGCGCCAGCAGCTTTGATGGGGGCAATCAGCCCCAGCATTTT. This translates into CASSFDGGNQPQHF. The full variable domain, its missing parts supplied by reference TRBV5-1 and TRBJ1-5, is KAGVTQTPRYLIKTRGQQVTLSCSPISGHRSVSWYQQTPGQGLQFLFEYFSETQRNKGNFPGRFSGRQFSNSRSEMNVSTLELGDSALYLCASSFDGGNQPQHFGDGTRLSIL.